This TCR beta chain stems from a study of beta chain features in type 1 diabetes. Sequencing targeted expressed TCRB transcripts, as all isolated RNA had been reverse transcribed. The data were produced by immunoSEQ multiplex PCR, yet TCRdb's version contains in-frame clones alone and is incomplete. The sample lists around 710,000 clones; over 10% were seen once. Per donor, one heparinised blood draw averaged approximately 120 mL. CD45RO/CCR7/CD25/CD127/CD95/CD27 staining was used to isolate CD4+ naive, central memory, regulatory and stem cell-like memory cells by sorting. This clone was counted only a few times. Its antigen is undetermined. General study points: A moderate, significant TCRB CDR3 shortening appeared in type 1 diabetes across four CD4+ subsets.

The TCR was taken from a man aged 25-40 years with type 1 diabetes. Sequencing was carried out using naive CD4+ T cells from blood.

The CDR3 region has the DNA TGCAGCGTTGATAATGGGAGGGGGAGTACCCTTTCCTACGAGCAGTACTTC. This codes for CSVDNGRGSTLSYEQYF. This chain uses TRBV29-1 with TRBJ2-7, with D maybe TRBD2 (7 bases). The CDR3 is made up of 17 amino acids. Per germline, CDR1 SQVTM and CDR2 ANQGSEA. V was cut by 3 bases and J by 1 base, with 22 bases left in between.